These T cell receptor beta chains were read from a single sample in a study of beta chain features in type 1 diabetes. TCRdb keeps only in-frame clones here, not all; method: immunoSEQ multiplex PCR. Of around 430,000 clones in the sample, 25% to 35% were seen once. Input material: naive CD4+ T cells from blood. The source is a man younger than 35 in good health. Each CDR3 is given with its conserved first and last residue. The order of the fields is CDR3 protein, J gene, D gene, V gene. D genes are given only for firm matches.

cdr3_aa: CASSLAPWNEKLFF; j_call: TRBJ1-4; d_call: .; v_call: TRBV5-6
cdr3_aa: CSVGTGRAGSSYNEQFF; j_call: TRBJ2-1; d_call: .; v_call: TRBV29-1
cdr3_aa: CASSLNQGRGPTDTQYF; j_call: TRBJ2-3; d_call: .; v_call: TRBV7-2
cdr3_aa: CASILTEQETQYF; j_call: TRBJ2-5; d_call: .; v_call: TRBV19
cdr3_aa: CASSQDLGDTQYF; j_call: TRBJ2-3; d_call: .; v_call: TRBV4-3
cdr3_aa: CASSEQGLDTDTQYF; j_call: TRBJ2-3; d_call: TRBD1; v_call: TRBV11-3
cdr3_aa: CASSYVRAGGSEEQYF; j_call: TRBJ2-7; d_call: TRBD2; v_call: TRBV7-9
cdr3_aa: CASSPSGMGTDTQYF; j_call: TRBJ2-3; d_call: TRBD2; v_call: TRBV4-1
cdr3_aa: CSVGQFSNTGELFF; j_call: TRBJ2-2; d_call: .; v_call: TRBV29-1
cdr3_aa: CASGPSGGSEQYF; j_call: TRBJ2-7; d_call: .; v_call: TRBV12-5
cdr3_aa: CSAKRAPGVDGYTF; j_call: TRBJ1-2; d_call: .; v_call: TRBV29-1
cdr3_aa: CAGSSGVIYNEQFF; j_call: TRBJ2-1; d_call: .; v_call: TRBV30
cdr3_aa: CASSLDHAGETQYF; j_call: TRBJ2-5; d_call: .; v_call: TRBV11-2
cdr3_aa: CASSLGTIVVLANTGELFF; j_call: TRBJ2-2; d_call: .; v_call: TRBV11-3
cdr3_aa: CAWSDRGRQPQHF; j_call: TRBJ1-5; d_call: TRBD1; v_call: TRBV30
cdr3_aa: CASSEPGVNIQYF; j_call: TRBJ2-4; d_call: .; v_call: TRBV6-1
cdr3_aa: CASSQSPDRGHYEQYF; j_call: TRBJ2-7; d_call: TRBD1; v_call: TRBV23-1
cdr3_aa: CAWSAREGQPQHF; j_call: TRBJ1-5; d_call: .; v_call: TRBV30